The rows below give T cell receptor beta chains drawn from one sample of a study of CD8 T cells in ankylosing spondylitis. TCRdb reanalysed the 5' RACE reads using MiXCR and keeps one entry per CDR3 protein. The profile shows approximately 220,000 distinct CDR3 sequences, about 16% of them singletons. Sequencing input: blood, either unsorted or a sorted T cell fraction (not recorded which). All receptors come from a male donor with ankylosing spondylitis. Both conserved end residues are part of each CDR3. The D gene is left open where the match is weak. Clone size is not always given. Where it is, it says once, few, many or a class for expanded clones.

clone_size | j_call | d_call | v_call | cdr3_nt | cdr3_aa
many | TRBJ2-7 | TRBD2 | TRBV9 | TGTGCCAGCAGCGCGGGACTAGCCAGCGAGCAGTACTTC | CASSAGLASEQYF
- | TRBJ2-1 | TRBD2 | TRBV6-9 | TGTGCCAGCACCGGATCGCGGGGGGCCTCCAATGAGCAGTTCTTC | CASTGSRGASNEQFF
few | TRBJ2-1 | - | TRBV29-1 | TGCAGCGTTGTCCGACCTTTAGGAAATGAGCAGTTCTTC | CSVVRPLGNEQFF
- | TRBJ2-5 | - | TRBV7-9 | TGTGCCAGCAGCAACCGGGACTTAGAGACCCAGTACTTC | CASSNRDLETQYF
many | TRBJ2-1 | - | TRBV10-3 | TGTGCCATCAGTGAAGGGCCCCCAGGGGATGAGCAGTTCTTC | CAISEGPPGDEQFF
- | TRBJ2-2 | - | TRBV9 | TGTGCCAGCAGCGAGAGGGGATATACCGGGGAGCTGTTTTTT | CASSERGYTGELFF
many | TRBJ2-1 | TRBD2 | TRBV12-5 | TGTGCTAGTGGCAGAGCGGGGGACGGGTACAATGAGCAGTTCTTC | CASGRAGDGYNEQFF
few | TRBJ2-7 | TRBD2 | TRBV15 | TGTGCCACCAGAGACAAGCGGGAGGGTGGCCACGAGCAGTACTTC | CATRDKREGGHEQYF
many | TRBJ2-7 | - | TRBV4-1 | TGCGCCAGCAGCCAGGCTACAGGGTTTAAGGCCTACGAGCAGTACTTC | CASSQATGFKAYEQYF
- | TRBJ2-7 | - | TRBV3-1 | TGTGCCAGCAGCCCCGCCCACCCAACGGCGTCGAGCTACGAGCAGTACTTC | CASSPAHPTASSYEQYF
many | TRBJ2-4 | - | TRBV3-1 | TGTGCCAGCAGCCAGGCCTCAGGAAACATTCAGTACTTC | CASSQASGNIQYF
many | TRBJ2-7 | - | TRBV5-5 | TGTGCCAGCAGCTTGGTGGGGAAAATCTACGAGCAGTACTTC | CASSLVGKIYEQYF
- | TRBJ2-1 | - | TRBV29-1 | TGCAGCGTTGTGTCCCGGGGAGAAATGGAGCAGTTCTTC | CSVVSRGEMEQFF
- | TRBJ2-7 | - | TRBV12-3/TRBV12-4 | TGTGCCAGCAGTTTAGTAAACTACGAGCAGTACTTC | CASSLVNYEQYF
few | TRBJ2-3 | TRBD1 | TRBV9 | TGTGCCAGCAGCGAACCTAGAGGACAGGGCCAATATACGCAGTATTTT | CASSEPRGQGQYTQYF
- | TRBJ1-2 | - | TRBV20-1 | TGCAGTTGTATTGGGACGGGCTTCTATGGCTACACCTTC | CSCIGTGFYGYTF
- | TRBJ2-5 | TRBD2 | TRBV5-1 | TGCGCCAGCAGCTATAGCGGGGACTACCAAGAGACCCAGTACTTC | CASSYSGDYQETQYF
few | TRBJ1-3 | - | TRBV28 | TGTGCCAGCAGTTTTATAGGGGGGGACACCATATATTTT | CASSFIGGDTIYF
many | TRBJ2-1 | - | TRBV4-1 | TGCGCCAGCAGCCAAGATCAGGGAAGAGATGAGCAGTTCTTC | CASSQDQGRDEQFF
- | TRBJ2-1 | TRBD2 | TRBV9 | TGTGCCAGCAGCGTAGGGGCTAGCGGGCCTAAATACAATGAGCAGTTCTTC | CASSVGASGPKYNEQFF
many | TRBJ1-1 | - | TRBV29-1 | TGCAGCGTTCGTTTGCCTCTGAACACTGAAGCTTTCTTT | CSVRLPLNTEAFF
- | TRBJ2-3 | TRBD2 | TRBV20-1 | TGCAGTGCTAACGACTTAGCGGGAAGCACAGATACGCAGTATTTT | CSANDLAGSTDTQYF
few | TRBJ2-7 | - | TRBV20-1 | TGCAGTGCTAGAGATTGGTCTAGCTCCTACGAGCAGTACTTC | CSARDWSSSYEQYF
- | TRBJ2-1 | - | TRBV28 | TGTGCCAGCAGCCGCCCGGGAGAGTACTCCTACAATGAGCAGTTCTTC | CASSRPGEYSYNEQFF
few | TRBJ2-7 | - | TRBV27 | TGTGCCAGCAGTTGGGGGGGCGGGAACGAGCAGTACTTC | CASSWGGGNEQYF
few | TRBJ2-1 | TRBD2 | TRBV12-3/TRBV12-4 | TGTGCCAGCAGTTTATCCGGGGGGACTGCCAATGAGCAGTTCTTC | CASSLSGGTANEQFF
- | TRBJ2-3 | - | TRBV7-9 | TGTGCCAGCAGCTCTTCCATACCTTCAATGGGAGATACGCAGTATTTT | CASSSSIPSMGDTQYF
- | TRBJ2-3 | - | TRBV9 | TGTGCCAGCAGCTCCTACCCAGATACGCAGTATTTT | CASSSYPDTQYF
once | TRBJ2-3 | - | TRBV4-1 | TGCGCCAGCAGCACGACGTGGGAGTCGGGGGATACGCAGTATTTT | CASSTTWESGDTQYF